Following are 19 T cell receptor beta chains from one sample sequenced in a study of human T cells and chemical hapten exposure listed by TCRdb under 2021. The protocol used for the library was RACE. TCRdb lists the instrument as NextSeq 500. TCRdb reprocessed the public reads (quality trimming at Q25 with fastp, clone calling with MiXCR) and kept in-frame beta chains. Each CDR3 protein appears once, grouped with its most common genes and DNA. For this sample the table gives roughly 75,000 distinct CDR3 sequences, of which around 9.3% were detected only once. Of the sample, 1.5% to 2% falls within the top ten clones. The sample's time point label is to be understood as: healthy volunteer bleed at 6 weeks. Total RNA was extracted from unfractionated whole blood collected in Tempus Blood RNA tubes. Sequencing used whole blood. All receptors come from a female donor in good health. Some clones in this sample may be carry-over from other donors' samples.

The CDR3 DNA follows: TGTGCCAGCAGCTCCGGGACTAGCGGGGGAGTTAGCACAGATACGCAGTATTTT. As protein: CASSSGTSGGVSTDTQYF. The genes are TRBV7-2 and TRBJ2-3; 14 bases agree with TRBD2. The CDR3 runs to 18 residues. Germline CDR1 is SGHTA and CDR2 is FQGNSA. Trimming cost V 4 bases and J 0 bases; bases outside gene matches: 6.

V and J are TRBV9 and TRBJ2-3, with D uncertain. Germline V gene lookup returns CDR1 SGDLS and CDR2 YYNGEE. CDR3 length: 15 residues. The V gene lost 2 bases and the J gene lost 5 bases, with 15 bases spanning the gap. The DNA for the CDR3 is TGTGCCAGCAGCGTCGGAGCCGCTTGGGTAGATACGCAGTATTTT. It encodes CASSVGAAWVDTQYF.

This clonotype was picked up a small number of times. V and J are TRBV25-1 and TRBJ2-3; 13 nucleotides match TRBD2. With 2 bases clipped from V and 4 bases from J, the junction kept 15 bases outside the gene matches. Germline V lookup: CDR1 MGHDK, CDR2 SYGVNS. The CDR3 length is 20 residues. The CDR3 bases are TGTGCCAGCAGTGAACATTCCTCCGGGACTAGCGGGGATCAGGCAGATACGCAGTATTTT. Protein: CASSEHSSGTSGDQADTQYF.

This clonotype was picked up a small number of times. This sequence joins TRBV18 and TRBJ1-1, with D possibly matching TRBD1 (6 bases). Per germline, CDR1 KGHSH and CDR2 LQKENI. Between the trimmed V and J ends, which lost 2 bases and 7 bases, there was a span of 11 bases. The CDR3 is 13 residues long. The CDR3 DNA follows: TGTGCCAGCTCACCAACACAGGGATTTGAAGCTTTCTTT. Translated, it gives CASSPTQGFEAFF.

V and J are TRBV29-1 and TRBJ2-5; TRBD1 is a possible D gene (5 bases). V dropped 7 bases and J dropped 2 bases, with 23 bases sitting between them. The CDR3 has 16 residues. The germline V gene encodes CDR1 SQVTM and CDR2 ANQGSEA. CDR3 sequence (DNA): TGCAGCGCAGAAGGGGTGCCCAGGGCCCAGCAAGAGACCCAGTACTTC. Translating it yields CSAEGVPRAQQETQYF.

Concerning this clonotype itself: Possible read error: a much larger clone is one base away. This chain uses TRBV29-1 with TRBJ2-3; D uncertain. The CDR3 contains 12 residues. Germline assignment: CDR1 SQVTM and CDR2 ANQGSEA. The CDR3 here is CSVEYGTDMQYF. DNA of the CDR3: TGCAGCGTTGAGTACGGCACAGATATGCAGTATTTT.

This clonotype was observed many times. The chain couples TRBV4-2 to TRBJ2-2; perhaps TRBD2 as D (7 bases). From germline, CDR1 is LGHNA and CDR2 YNFKEQ. With 1 base removed from V and 4 bases from J, the gap between germline ends came to 13 bases. The CDR3 spans 16 residues. CDR3 sequence: CASSQASGGLTGELFF. CDR3 DNA: TGTGCCAGCAGCCAAGCCTCGGGGGGCCTCACCGGGGAGCTGTTTTTT.

This clonotype was observed many times. CDR3 DNA: TGTGCCAGCTCCGAAGGACCGAGCTCCTATAATTCACCCCTCCACTTT. It specifies CASSEGPSSYNSPLHF. This chain connects TRBV27 to TRBJ1-6; D is ambiguous. Germline lookup yields CDR1 MNHEY and CDR2 SMNVEV (reference sequence). This CDR3 is built from 16 residues. Trimming took 8 bases from V and 0 from J, leaving 14 bases between them.

This clonotype was found many times. The chain has TRBV4-3 and TRBJ2-5; D call uncertain. The CDR3 runs 14 residues. Germline V gives CDR1 LGHNA, CDR2 YSLEER. Trimming stripped 0 bases from V and 0 bases from J, with 5 bases between. For the CDR3, the DNA is TGCGCCAGCAGCCAAGATCTGTACCAAGAGACCCAGTACTTC. Residues: CASSQDLYQETQYF.

Only a few counts were recorded for this clonotype. The chain couples TRBV6-5 to TRBJ2-6; no reliable D call. The V end was cut by 5 bases, the J end by 11 bases, with 13 bases between. This CDR3 region has 13 residues. Germline V gives CDR1 MNHEY, CDR2 SVGAGI. The CDR3 DNA is TGTGCCAGCAGTGCCGGCCCTCCCGACGTCCTGACTTTC. It translates to CASSAGPPDVLTF.

This clonotype appeared many times. V gene TRBV2 combines with J gene TRBJ2-7; D not certain. Germline V gene data show CDR1 as SNHLY and CDR2 as FYNNEI. This CDR3 contains 13 residues. Trimming removed 7 bases from V and 9 bases from J, with 19 bases in between. DNA of the CDR3: TGTGCCAGCATCCTGGCGCCGTTCGGACGGCAGTACTTC. As protein: CASILAPFGRQYF.

There are many counts of this clonotype. The chain couples TRBV4-2 to TRBJ2-7, with 9 bases aligning to TRBD1. CDR3 length: 14 residues. CDR1 is LGHNA, CDR2 YNFKEQ, per germline. The trim removed 4 bases at V and 2 bases at J, leaving 3 bases unmatched. This CDR3 reads CASSRDRAAYEQYF. In DNA form, the CDR3 reads TGTGCCAGCAGCCGGGACAGGGCGGCCTACGAGCAGTACTTC.

This clonotype was seen at least ten times. The gene calls are TRBV4-3 and TRBJ2-5; tentative D call: TRBD1 (5 bases). The ends were cut back, 6 bases at V and 5 bases at J, with 22 bases in the middle. The CDR3 runs 16 residues. Germline V gene lookup returns CDR1 LGHNA and CDR2 YSLEER. Here the CDR3 DNA reads TGCGCCAGCAGACTTAACGTACCAGGGAAGGCGGAGACCCAGTACTTC. This sequence encodes CASRLNVPGKAETQYF.

This clonotype has a handful of counts. V gene TRBV5-5 combines with J gene TRBJ1-2; 7 nucleotides agree with TRBD1. After removal of 4 bases from V and 8 bases from J, the junction contained 8 bases not matched to a gene. This CDR3 is 13 amino acids long. The germline gives CDR1 SGHKS, CDR2 YYEKEE (reference sequence). CDR3 sequence: CASSQTGMEGYTF. The CDR3 DNA follows: TGTGCCAGCAGCCAGACAGGGATGGAGGGCTACACCTTC.

This clonotype has at least ten counts. The V and J genes are TRBV3-1 and TRBJ2-7; D ambiguous. CDR1 is LGHDT, CDR2 YNNKEL, per germline (reference sequence). V dropped 4 bases and J dropped 7 bases, with 20 bases sitting between them. The CDR3 spans 15 residues. The CDR3 is CASSPYSDGTLEQYF. CDR3 DNA: TGTGCCAGCAGCCCCTACTCGGACGGTACTCTGGAGCAGTACTTC.

V usage is TRBV20-1 and J usage is TRBJ2-5; TRBD2 might be the D (7 bases). Germline V gene data show CDR1 as DFQATT and CDR2 as SNEGSKA (reference sequence). V dropped 3 bases and J dropped 1 base, with 15 bases sitting between them. The CDR3 runs 15 residues. CDR3 nucleotides: TGCAGTGCTAGTGGGGGGGGGCCTACCCAAGAGACCCAGTACTTC. This sequence encodes CSASGGGPTQETQYF.

This clonotype was observed a handful of times. The chain has TRBV27 and TRBJ2-7; 7 nucleotides line up with TRBD2. Germline V lookup: CDR1 MNHEY, CDR2 SMNVEV (reference sequence). This CDR3 has 13 amino acids. After removal of 6 bases from V and 3 bases from J, the junction contained 5 bases not matched to a gene. In DNA form, the CDR3 reads TGTGCCAGCAGCCGGGACTACCTCTACGAGCAGTACTTC. Its translation: CASSRDYLYEQYF.

This chain joins TRBV4-3 and TRBJ2-5; the D is unclear. V shed 0 bases and J shed 5 bases, with 13 bases lying between them. Germline V gene sequence: CDR1 LGHNA, CDR2 YSLEER. This CDR3 comprises 15 residues. The CDR3 DNA reads TGCGCCAGCAGCCAAGATGTGGGATGGAAGGAGACCCAGTACTTC. It yields the protein CASSQDVGWKETQYF.

The chain employs TRBV14 and TRBJ2-2, with TRBD2 matching over 7 bases. This CDR3 contains 15 residues. Germline CDR1 is SGHDN and CDR2 is FVKESK. After removal of 1 base from V and 4 bases from J, the junction contained 3 bases not matched to a gene. DNA for the CDR3: TGTGCCAGCAGCCAAGTCATAGCGGGCACCGGGGAGCTGTTTTTT. Its translation: CASSQVIAGTGELFF.